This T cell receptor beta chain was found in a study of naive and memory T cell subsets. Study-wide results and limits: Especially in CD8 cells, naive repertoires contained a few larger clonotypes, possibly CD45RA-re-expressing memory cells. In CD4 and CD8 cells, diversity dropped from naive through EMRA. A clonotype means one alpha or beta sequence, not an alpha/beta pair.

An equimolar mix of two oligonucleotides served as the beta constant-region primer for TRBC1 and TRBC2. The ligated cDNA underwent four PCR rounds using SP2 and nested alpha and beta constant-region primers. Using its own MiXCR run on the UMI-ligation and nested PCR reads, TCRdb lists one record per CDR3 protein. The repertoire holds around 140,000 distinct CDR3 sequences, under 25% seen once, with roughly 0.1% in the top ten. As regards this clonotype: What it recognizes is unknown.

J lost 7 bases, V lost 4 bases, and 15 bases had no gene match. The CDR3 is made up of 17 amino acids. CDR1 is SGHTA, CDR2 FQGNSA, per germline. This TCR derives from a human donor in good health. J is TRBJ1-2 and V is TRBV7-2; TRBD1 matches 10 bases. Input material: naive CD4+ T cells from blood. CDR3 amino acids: CASSSRLIRDRGGGYTF. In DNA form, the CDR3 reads TGTGCCAGCAGCTCCCGGCTCATCCGGGACAGGGGAGGTGGCTACACCTTC.